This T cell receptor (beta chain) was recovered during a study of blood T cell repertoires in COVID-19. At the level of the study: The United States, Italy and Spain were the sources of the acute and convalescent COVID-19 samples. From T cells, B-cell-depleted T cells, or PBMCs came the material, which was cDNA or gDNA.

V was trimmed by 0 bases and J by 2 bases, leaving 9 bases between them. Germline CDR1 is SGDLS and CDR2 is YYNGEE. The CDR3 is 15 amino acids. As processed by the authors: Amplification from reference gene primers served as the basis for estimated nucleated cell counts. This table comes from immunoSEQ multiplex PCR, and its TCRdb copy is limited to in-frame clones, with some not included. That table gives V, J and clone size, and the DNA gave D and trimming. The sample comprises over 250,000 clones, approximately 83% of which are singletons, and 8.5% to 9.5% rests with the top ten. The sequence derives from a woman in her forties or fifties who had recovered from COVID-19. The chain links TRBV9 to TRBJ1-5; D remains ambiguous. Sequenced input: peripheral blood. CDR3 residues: CASSVGSGRNQPQHF. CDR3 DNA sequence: TGTGCCAGCAGCGTAGGATCAGGCCGCAATCAGCCCCAGCATTTT.